A single sample is the source of the 25 T cell receptor beta chains below, sequenced in a study of cytomegalovirus exposure and HLA in healthy donors. PCR employed 60 Vbeta and 13 Jbeta primers. TCRdb's copy holds only in-frame clones and misses some; the assay was immunoSEQ multiplex PCR. The sample has approximately 190,000 clones; roughly 70% are singletons. The specimen sequenced was PBMCs. These receptors were obtained from a middle-aged man in good health and CMV-seropositive.

This chain connects TRBV7-2 to TRBJ1-5, with D maybe TRBD1 (6 bases). The CDR3 has 15 residues. CDR1 and CDR2 (germline): SGHTA, FQGNSA. Trimming stripped 5 bases from V and 5 bases from J, with 16 bases between. CDR3 nucleotide sequence: TGTGCCAGCAGCACGCAGGGGAGGGCTGATCAGCCCCAGCATTTT. It translates to CASSTQGRADQPQHF.

The chain is built from TRBV29-1 and TRBJ2-3; 8 nucleotides agree with TRBD2. CDR1 is SQVTM, CDR2 ANQGSEA, per germline. V lost 4 bases to trimming and J lost 0 bases; unmatched junction nucleotides: 3. The CDR3 has 14 residues. The CDR3, as DNA: TGCAGCGTTGTTACTAGCGGTAGCACAGATACGCAGTATTTT. Its translation is CSVVTSGSTDTQYF.

The chain is built from TRBV19 and TRBJ2-3; TRBD2 might be the D (5 bases). Germline V lookup: CDR1 LNHDA, CDR2 SQIVND (reference sequence). Trimming shortened V by 6 bases and J by 4 bases, and 17 bases separated the two germline ends. The CDR3 loop spans 15 amino acids. CDR3 DNA: TGTGCCAGTAGCCTCCAAGGCGGGTCAGCAGATACGCAGTATTTT. As protein: CASSLQGGSADTQYF. Full variable domain (rest looked up from reference TRBV19 and TRBJ2-3): DGGITQSPKYLFRKEGQNVTLSCEQNLNHDAMYWYRQDPGQGLRLIYYSQIVNDFQKGDIAEGYSVSREKKESFPLTVTSAQKNPTAFYLCASSLQGGSADTQYFGPGTRLTVL.

This clone appeared a few times. This chain uses TRBV9 with TRBJ2-7; D possibly corresponds to TRBD2 (6 bases). The CDR3 totals 11 residues. V dropped 4 bases and J dropped 7 bases, with 9 bases sitting between them. Germline CDR1 SGDLS, CDR2 YYNGEE. This CDR3 reads CASSSGDEQYF. The CDR3 region has the DNA TGTGCCAGCAGCTCGGGGGATGAGCAGTACTTC.

The CDR3 loop reads CASSVGSDTEAFF. DNA for the CDR3: TGTGCCAGCAGCGTAGGGTCGGACACTGAAGCTTTCTTT. V is TRBV9 and J is TRBJ1-1, with no clear D. V lost 0 bases and J 3 bases, leaving 6 bases between the germline ends. Per the germline V gene, CDR1 is SGDLS and CDR2 is YYNGEE. The CDR3 runs 13 residues.

V usage is TRBV13 and J usage is TRBJ2-1, with 7 bases fitting TRBD2. The CDR3 has 14 residues. Losses at the gene ends were 5 bases for V and 9 bases for J; bases not matched to a gene: 10. Germline V gives CDR1 PRHDT, CDR2 FYEKMQ (reference sequence). The CDR3 here is CASSLRLATSEQFF. In DNA form, the CDR3 reads TGTGCCAGCAGCCTCCGACTAGCCACAAGTGAGCAGTTCTTC.

The chain's CDR3 is CASSSSAGAVDGYTF. In DNA form, the CDR3 reads TGTGCCAGCAGCTCCAGCGCAGGGGCGGTTGACGGCTACACCTTC. J is TRBJ1-2 and V is TRBV11-2; maybe TRBD1 (6 bases). V lost 4 bases to trimming and J lost 8 bases, with 20 bases between them. There are 15 residues in the CDR3. CDR1 is SGHAT, CDR2 FQNNGV, per germline.

The chain uses TRBV5-1 and TRBJ1-4, with 7 bases that match TRBD1. Per germline, CDR1 SGHRS and CDR2 YFSETQ. CDR3 length: 14 residues. The V segment lost 3 bases and the J segment 5 bases; nucleotides outside the gene matches: 4. The CDR3 region is CASSSGQLNEKLFF. The CDR3 DNA reads as TGCGCCAGCAGCTCGGGACAGTTAAATGAAAAACTGTTTTTT.

This chain uses TRBV5-6 with TRBJ2-2, with TRBD2 matching 15 bases. Germline V gene data show CDR1 as SGHDT and CDR2 as YYEEEE. The trim removed 6 bases at V and 5 bases at J, leaving 8 bases unmatched. The CDR3 spans 17 residues. The CDR3 region has the DNA TGTGCCAGCATCCTGGGACTAGCGGGGGGCCTTACCGGGGAGCTGTTTTTT. It specifies CASILGLAGGLTGELFF.

This clone was seen more than once but under ten times. The CDR3 region has the DNA TGTGCCATCAGTGAGGCCAGTCAAAACATTCAGTACTTC. This codes for CAISEASQNIQYF. This chain uses TRBV10-3 with TRBJ2-4, with no clear D. From germline, CDR1 is ENHRY and CDR2 SYGVKD. V lost 2 bases to trimming and J lost 5 bases, with 7 bases between them. The CDR3 has 13 amino acids.

V gene TRBV28 combines with J gene TRBJ1-2, with TRBD1 identical over 7 bases. The ends lost 6 bases at V and 8 bases at J; junction bases unmatched: 15. The CDR3 spans 15 residues. The germline V gene encodes CDR1 MDHEN and CDR2 SYDVKM. CDR3 loop: CASSPPTGQPSGYTF. The CDR3 region has the DNA TGTGCCAGCAGCCCCCCGACAGGGCAACCTTCCGGCTACACCTTC.

CDR3 sequence: CASGPRETQYF. The CDR3 nucleotides are TGTGCCAGCGGTCCACGGGAGACCCAGTACTTC. The chain is built from TRBV28 and TRBJ2-5; D not certain. The CDR3 consists of 11 residues. Per germline, CDR1 MDHEN and CDR2 SYDVKM. The ends were cut back, 8 bases at V and 5 bases at J, with 9 bases in the middle.

This clone was counted once. The rearrangement links TRBV7-9 to TRBJ1-4; D gene unclear. There are 15 residues in the CDR3. V was cut by 1 base and J by 5 bases, with 11 bases left in between. In germline, CDR1 is SEHNR, CDR2 FQNEAQ (reference sequence). The CDR3 DNA is TGTGCCAGCAGCTTAGGCGCCTACGGGAATGAAAAACTGTTTTTT. Protein: CASSLGAYGNEKLFF.

This clone appeared a few times. This is likely a read error, given that the CDR3 carries no conserved phenylalanine or tryptophan at its end. Because the CDR3's place on the DNA is in doubt, the DNA is left out and the CDR3 is given as listed by TCRdb. The J gene is TRBJ1-1, the V gene TRBV6-1. Ends included, the CDR3 has 9 residues. Germline V gene sequence: CDR1 MNHNS, CDR2 SASEGT. CDR3 amino acids: CASSEATVV.

This clone was seen more than once but under ten times. Other DNA sequences in the same sample also yield this CDR3. The V gene is TRBV11-1, the J gene TRBJ2-7; 7 positions match TRBD1. The CDR3 is 12 residues long. In germline, CDR1 is SGHAT, CDR2 FQDESV (reference sequence). The ends lost 4 bases at V and 6 bases at J; junction bases unmatched: 3. The CDR3 DNA is TGTGCCAGCAGCTCCGACAGGGCCGAGCAGTACTTC. Its protein is CASSSDRAEQYF.

V usage is TRBV18 and J usage is TRBJ2-5, with 15 bases aligning to TRBD2. This CDR3 has 18 residues. V shed 6 bases and J 3 bases; nucleotides not matched to a gene: 11. CDR1 is KGHSH and CDR2 is LQKENI in the germline V gene. The CDR3 bases are TGTGCCAGCTCTCGCGGACTAGCGGGGGGGCAGAATGAAGAGACCCAGTACTTC. The encoded protein is CASSRGLAGGQNEETQYF.

Notes on this clone: At one boundary the junction diverges from the germline segment, which might be a read error. The CDR3 loop is CSSSPGSSGTEAFF. In DNA form, the CDR3 reads TGTTCCAGCAGCCCCGGGTCTTCAGGGACTGAAGCTTTCTTT. V usage is TRBV7-9 and J usage is TRBJ1-1; D is perhaps TRBD1 (5 bases). Germline CDR1 is SEHNR and CDR2 is FQNEAQ (reference sequence). This CDR3 has 14 residues.

The rearrangement uses TRBV7-2 and TRBJ1-3; no clear D gene. CDR3 length equals 17 residues. Trimming cost V 1 base and J 0 bases, with 13 bases left between them. Germline CDR1 reads SGHTA; CDR2 reads FQGNSA. As DNA, the CDR3 is TGTGCCAGCAGCTTAGTACGTCCGGGGAGCTCTGGAAACACCATATATTTT. Its translation is CASSLVRPGSSGNTIYF.

The chain carries TRBV5-1 and TRBJ1-6, with D possibly TRBD1 on 5 matching bases. Germline CDR1 and CDR2: SGHRS and YFSETQ. V lost 3 bases and J lost 14, with 18 bases in between. The CDR3 has 14 residues. DNA for the CDR3: TGCGCCAGCAGCTGGGAAAACCGGGGGGAGTCCCTCCACTTT. It codes for CASSWENRGESLHF.

In this sample, this clone turned up a few times. The chain couples TRBV11-2 to TRBJ2-2; possibly TRBD1 for D (6 bases). CDR3 length equals 18 residues. V dropped 0 bases and J dropped 5 bases, with 19 bases sitting between them. From germline, CDR1 is SGHAT and CDR2 FQNNGV. The DNA for the CDR3 is TGTGCCAGCAGCTTAGAAGTCGCCGGGACACCCGGGACCGGGGAGCTGTTTTTT. This sequence encodes CASSLEVAGTPGTGELFF.

The chain links TRBV5-8 to TRBJ2-1; 8 bases map to TRBD1. This CDR3 region has 15 residues. J gave up 0 bases and V 4 bases, and 3 bases lay outside the gene matches. Germline CDR1 SGHTS, CDR2 YDEGEE. CDR3 coding DNA: TGTGCCAGCAGCAGGACAGGGAACTCCTACAATGAGCAGTTCTTC. Translated: CASSRTGNSYNEQFF.

V gene TRBV15 combines with J gene TRBJ2-7, with 8 bases matching TRBD1. The CDR3 extends over 13 amino acids. CDR1 and CDR2 (germline): LNHNV, YYDKDF (reference sequence). The V segment lost 3 bases and the J segment 6 bases; nucleotides outside the gene matches: 4. The CDR3 reads CATSRDRVSEQYF. Here the CDR3 DNA reads TGTGCCACCAGCAGGGACAGGGTAAGCGAGCAGTACTTC. Based on the CDR3 plus reference TRBV15 and TRBJ2-7, the full variable domain is DAMVIQNPRYQVTQFGKPVTLSCSQTLNHNVMYWYQQKSSQAPKLLFHYYDKDFNNEADTPDNFQSRRPNTSFCFLDIRSPGLGDTAMYLCATSRDRVSEQYFGPGTRLTVT.

The gene calls are TRBV28 and TRBJ1-2; TRBD1 agrees at 8 bases. This CDR3 is built from 13 residues. J was trimmed by 8 bases and V by 5 bases; bases with no gene match: 7. Germline CDR1 is MDHEN and CDR2 is SYDVKM. The CDR3 region has the DNA TGTGCCAGCAGTGACAGGGGAATTAGGGGCTACACCTTC. Translation gives CASSDRGIRGYTF.

This rearrangement joins TRBV11-2 to TRBJ1-3, with D tentatively TRBD1 (5 bases). The germline CDR1 and CDR2 sequences are SGHAT and FQNNGV. The CDR3 is 14 amino acids. V lost 5 bases, J lost 4 bases, and 12 bases lay in between. The CDR3, as DNA: TGTGCCAGCAGCCGCGGGGGGAAAGGAAACACCATATATTTT. Translated: CASSRGGKGNTIYF.

This clone was counted once. This sequence joins TRBV4-1 and TRBJ1-2, with a weak D call TRBD1 (5 bases). CDR1 and CDR2 (germline): MGHRA, YSYEKL. Trimming removed 1 base at V and 4 bases at J, with 13 bases between. The CDR3 totals 15 residues. CDR3 in amino acids: CASSQGEGEGYGYTF. The CDR3 bases are TGCGCCAGCAGCCAAGGCGAAGGGGAGGGCTATGGCTACACCTTC.